This TCR beta chain came from a study of PD-L1 blockade in urothelial cancer. Study at large: Blood gave a median about 150,000 T cells.

This CDR3 has 15 residues. Here immunoSEQ multiplex PCR was the method, and the copy in TCRdb shows in-frame clones only, minus some. The sample lists 90,000 to 100,000 clones, around 91% seen once, with around 1.6% in the top ten. The time point here: pretreatment peripheral blood. The sequence was collected from a man in his 60s with urothelial cancer. The chain combines TRBV21-1 with TRBJ1-2; the table's D gene call, TRBD1, was not cross checked with the DNA. TRBV21-1 is labeled a pseudogene. Source: PBMCs, taken around atezolizumab (anti-PD-L1) treatment. The CDR3 sequence: CASSKYQGAYYGYTF. CDR3 bases: TGTGCCAGCAGCAAATATCAGGGCGCCTACTATGGCTACACCTTC.